These 10 T cell receptor beta chains came from one sample sequenced in a study of shared clonotypes between healthy human individuals. Assay used: immunoSEQ multiplex PCR; TCRdb lists only in-frame clones, some missing. The sample lists 470,000 or so clones; more than 65% were seen once. Sequenced: PBMCs. These receptors all stem from a woman between 40 and 50 years old in good health. Some clones in this sample may be carry-over from other donors' samples.

This chain links TRBV4-2 with TRBJ1-1; 8 nucleotides match TRBD1. From germline, CDR1 is LGHNA and CDR2 YNFKEQ. Trimming took 0 bases from V and 5 from J; bases not matched to a gene: 8. The CDR3 covers 16 residues. CDR3: CASSQDPGQGRTEAFF. CDR3 DNA: TGTGCCAGCAGCCAAGATCCTGGACAGGGTCGGACTGAAGCTTTCTTT.

The gene calls are TRBV2 and TRBJ1-2; D unclear. CDR3 size: 13 residues. V was clipped by 3 bases and J by 5 bases, with 10 bases between them. The germline CDR1 and CDR2 sequences are SNHLY and FYNNEI. The CDR3 protein is CASSDDGQYGYTF. The CDR3 region has the DNA TGTGCCAGCAGTGACGACGGTCAGTATGGCTACACCTTC.

The chain joins TRBV4-1 to TRBJ2-7, with a possible D match to TRBD1 (7 bases). The CDR3 consists of 16 residues. Germline CDR1 and CDR2: MGHRA and YSYEKL. Trimming stripped 1 base from V and 6 bases from J, with 19 bases between. The CDR3 DNA reads as TGCGCCAGCAGCCAAGCGGAGGGGGCTAGTCAAGGCGAGCAGTACTTC. Protein product: CASSQAEGASQGEQYF.

This clone was recorded a few times. This likely traces to a read error, being one base from a far larger clone. The chain couples TRBV4-3 to TRBJ1-1; D unclear. The germline gives CDR1 LGHNA, CDR2 YSLEER. V lost 4 bases and J lost 5, with 17 bases in between. This CDR3 comprises 15 residues. The CDR3 DNA sequence: TGCGCCAGCAGCCGAACCTGGACCGGATGTACTGAAGCTTTCTTT. Its translation is CASSRTWTGCTEAFF.

The chain employs TRBV11-2 and TRBJ2-3, with 8 bases aligning to TRBD1. The J segment lost 9 bases and the V segment lost 1 base, leaving 9 bases of the junction unmatched. CDR1 is SGHAT, CDR2 FQNNGV, per germline. This CDR3 is 15 amino acids long. CDR3 coding DNA: TGTGCCAGCAGCTTAGGGGGACAGGTGAGCGGGACGCAGTATTTT. This sequence encodes CASSLGGQVSGTQYF.

This clone was observed a few times. The V gene is TRBV4-1, the J gene TRBJ2-2; 7 bases are shared with TRBD2. Germline CDR1 and CDR2: MGHRA and YSYEKL. The CDR3 totals 18 residues. The V segment lost 3 bases and the J segment 6 bases; nucleotides outside the gene matches: 16. CDR3 DNA: TGCGCCAGCAGCCATTTCGGGCTAGCGGTCATAGCTTCCGGGGAGCTGTTTTTT. Its protein is CASSHFGLAVIASGELFF.

Regarding this clone: The same CDR3 can be traced to other DNA sequences in this sample. The J gene is TRBJ2-2, the V gene TRBV28, with D hard to call. The V end was cut by 5 bases, the J end by 3 bases, with 4 bases between. The CDR3 extends over 12 amino acids. Germline values: CDR1 MDHEN, CDR2 SYDVKM. CDR3 residues: CASSPYTGELFF. The CDR3 nucleotides read TGTGCCAGCAGTCCGTACACCGGGGAGCTGTTTTTT.

This clone came up once. The rearrangement joins TRBV5-4 to TRBJ1-2; D is uncertain. The V end lost 0 bases, the J end lost 5 bases, and 11 bases lay between the germline ends. The germline V gene has CDR1 SGHNT and CDR2 YYREEE (reference sequence). This CDR3 spans 14 amino acids. The CDR3: CASSLGGGVYGYTF. CDR3 nucleotide sequence: TGTGCCAGCAGCTTGGGAGGTGGGGTTTATGGCTACACCTTC.

In this sample, this clone turned up once. The chain joins TRBV11-2 to TRBJ2-1, with D unresolved. The ends were cut back, 4 bases at V and 4 bases at J, with 5 bases in the middle. CDR3 length: 12 residues. Germline loops: CDR1 SGHAT, CDR2 FQNNGV. Here the CDR3 DNA reads TGTGCCAGCAGCTCCCGTTACAATGAGCAGTTCTTC. This gives the protein CASSSRYNEQFF.

This clone was recorded once. This chain joins TRBV4-1 and TRBJ2-1, with TRBD2 matching 8 bases. V dropped 4 bases and J dropped 3; count of bases not matched to a gene: 8. Germline loops: CDR1 MGHRA, CDR2 YSYEKL. This CDR3 contains 16 residues. The CDR3, as DNA: TGCGCCAGCAGCCTCTCACTTGGGACTAGCTACAATGAGCAGTTCTTC. Protein sequence: CASSLSLGTSYNEQFF.